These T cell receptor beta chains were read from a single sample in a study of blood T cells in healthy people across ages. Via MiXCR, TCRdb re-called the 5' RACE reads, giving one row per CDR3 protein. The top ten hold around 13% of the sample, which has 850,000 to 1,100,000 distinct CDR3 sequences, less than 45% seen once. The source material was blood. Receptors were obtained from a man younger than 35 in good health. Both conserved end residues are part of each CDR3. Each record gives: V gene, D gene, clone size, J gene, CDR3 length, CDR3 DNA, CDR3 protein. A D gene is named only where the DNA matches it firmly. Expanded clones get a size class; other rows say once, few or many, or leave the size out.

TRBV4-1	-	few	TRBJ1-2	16	TGCGCCAGCAGCCGGATGTACGGGGCTGGCAACTATGGCTACACCTTC	CASSRMYGAGNYGYTF
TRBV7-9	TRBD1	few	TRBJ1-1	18	TGTGCCAGCAGCTCCGAGACAGGGGGCGGTGACCTGAACACTGAAGCTTTCTTT	CASSSETGGGDLNTEAFF
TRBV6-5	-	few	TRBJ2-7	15	TGTGCCAGCAGTTTCAGACAGCTGACTACCTACGAGCAGTACTTC	CASSFRQLTTYEQYF
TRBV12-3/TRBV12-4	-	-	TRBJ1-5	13	TGTGCCAGCAGTTTCATGGGGGCTCAGCCCCAGCATTTT	CASSFMGAQPQHF
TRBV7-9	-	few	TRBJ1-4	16	TGTGCCAGCAGTTATTCCCTAGGGGCGACTAATGAAAAACTGTTTTTT	CASSYSLGATNEKLFF
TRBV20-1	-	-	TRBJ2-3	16	TGCAGTGCTAGGGGACTTGAAGACAGCAGCACAGATACGCAGTATTTT	CSARGLEDSSTDTQYF
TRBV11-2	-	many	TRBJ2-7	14	TGTGCCAGCAGCTTCGGTAGAGGGGGCTACGAGCAGTACTTC	CASSFGRGGYEQYF
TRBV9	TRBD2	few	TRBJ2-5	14	TGTGCCAGCACCACGGGGGGACGCCAAGAGACCCAGTACTTC	CASTTGGRQETQYF
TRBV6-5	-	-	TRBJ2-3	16	TGTGCCAGCAGTTCAGGACAGTTAACTAGCACAGATACGCAGTATTTT	CASSSGQLTSTDTQYF
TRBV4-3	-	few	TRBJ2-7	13	TGCGCCAGCAGCCAGGGGGACAACTACGAGCAGTACTTC	CASSQGDNYEQYF
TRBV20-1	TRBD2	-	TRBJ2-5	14	TGCAGTGCTAGATTGCGGGGGGACCAAGAGACCCAGTACTTC	CSARLRGDQETQYF
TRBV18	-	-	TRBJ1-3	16	TGTGCCAGCTCACCAGCCGGGACCTTCTCTGGAAACACCATATATTTT	CASSPAGTFSGNTIYF
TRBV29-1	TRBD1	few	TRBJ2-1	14	TGCAGCGTTGATGGGACAGGAGTCTACAATGAGCAGTTCTTC	CSVDGTGVYNEQFF
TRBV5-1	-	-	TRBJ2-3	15	TGCGCCAGCAGCTCGACGGATCCTAGCACAGATACGCGGTATTTT	CASSSTDPSTDTRYF
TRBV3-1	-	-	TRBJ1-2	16	TGTGCCAGCAGCCAAGATATTGGGGGAGACCGGGAGGGCTACACCTTC	CASSQDIGGDREGYTF
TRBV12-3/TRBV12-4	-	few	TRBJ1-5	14	TGTGCCAGCGGAATACAGGGAAACAATCAGCCCCAGCATTTT	CASGIQGNNQPQHF
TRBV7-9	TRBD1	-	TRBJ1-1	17	TGTGCCAGCAGGCCTGGACAGGCAGCCCCCATCTACACTGAAGCTTTCTTT	CASRPGQAAPIYTEAFF
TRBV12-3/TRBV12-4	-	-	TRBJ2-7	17	TGTGCCAGCAGTTTAGGGGTATGGGCAGGGCAGGCCTACGAGCAGTACTTC	CASSLGVWAGQAYEQYF
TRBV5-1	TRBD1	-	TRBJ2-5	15	TGCGCCAGCAGCTCCATGACAGGGCAGTTGGAGACCCAGTACTTC	CASSSMTGQLETQYF
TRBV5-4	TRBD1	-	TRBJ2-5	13	TGTGCCAGCAGCGCGGGACAGGGTGAGACCCAGTACTTC	CASSAGQGETQYF
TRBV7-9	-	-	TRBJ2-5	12	TGTGCCAGCAGCTTAGTTAACTATGAGCAGTACTTC	CASSLVNYEQYF
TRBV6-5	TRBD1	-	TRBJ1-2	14	TGTGCCAGCAGATGGGACAGGTCTAACTATGGCTACACCTTC	CASRWDRSNYGYTF
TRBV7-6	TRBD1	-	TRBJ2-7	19	TGTGCCAGCAGCTTAAGAGGGACAGGTTTTTTAAGCTCCTACAATGAGCAGTACTTC	CASSLRGTGFLSSYNEQYF
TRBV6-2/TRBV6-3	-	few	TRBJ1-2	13	TGTGCCAGCAGTTACCGGACCGTCTATGGCTACACCTTC	CASSYRTVYGYTF
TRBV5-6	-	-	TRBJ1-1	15	TGTGCCAGCAACTTGGTCAGCCGCCCCCTCACTGAAGCTTTCTTT	CASNLVSRPLTEAFF
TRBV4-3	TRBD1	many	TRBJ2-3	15	TGCGCCAGCAGCCAAGTTAGGACAGGGGAAGATACGCAGTATTTT	CASSQVRTGEDTQYF
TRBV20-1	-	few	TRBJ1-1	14	TGCAGTGCTAGAGTCGGGTCCGGGTACACTGAAGCTTTCTTT	CSARVGSGYTEAFF
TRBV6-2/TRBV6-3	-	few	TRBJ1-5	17	TGTGCCAGCAGTTACTCGAGTCTGGCCCCCGGTGATCAGCCCCAGCATTTT	CASSYSSLAPGDQPQHF
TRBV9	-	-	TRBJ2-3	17	TGTGCCAGCAGCGTAGAGGTAGGAAGCGGGTACACGGATACGCAGTATTTT	CASSVEVGSGYTDTQYF
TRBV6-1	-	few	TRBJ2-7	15	TGTGCCAGCAGTGATGGCTGGGGTAGCTCCTACGAGCAGTACTTC	CASSDGWGSSYEQYF
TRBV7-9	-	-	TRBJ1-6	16	TGTGCCAGCAGCTCCTCACCAACACAGCAGGATTCACCCCTCCACTTT	CASSSSPTQQDSPLHF
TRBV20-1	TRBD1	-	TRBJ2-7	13	TGCAGTGCTAGGGACAGGGAGACCGACGAGCAGTACTTC	CSARDRETDEQYF
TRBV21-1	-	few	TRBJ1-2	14	TGTGCCAGCAGCAATGAGGACAGTTACTATGGCTACACCTTC	CASSNEDSYYGYTF
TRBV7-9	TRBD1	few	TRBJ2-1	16	TGTGCCAGCAGCAAAACCGGGACAGTAACCTACAATGAGCAGTTCTTC	CASSKTGTVTYNEQFF
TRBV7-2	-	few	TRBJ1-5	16	TGTGCCAGCAGCTTAGAGGCAGTGACCAGCAATCAGCCCCAGCATTTT	CASSLEAVTSNQPQHF
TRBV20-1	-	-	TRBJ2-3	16	TGCAGTGCTAGAGATCCGGACTCCCAGCAAACAGATACGCAGTATTTT	CSARDPDSQQTDTQYF
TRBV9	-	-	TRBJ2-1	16	TGTGCCAGCAGCGTAGTGGGAGGTCCATCCTACAATGAGCAGTTCTTC	CASSVVGGPSYNEQFF
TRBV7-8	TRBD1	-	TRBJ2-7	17	TGTGCCAGCAGATTTAGGGGTAGGACAGGGGATTGGAATGAGCAGTACTTC	CASRFRGRTGDWNEQYF
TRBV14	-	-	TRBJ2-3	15	TGTGCCAGCAGCCATAAGGGACTGTCTACAGATACGCAGTATTTT	CASSHKGLSTDTQYF
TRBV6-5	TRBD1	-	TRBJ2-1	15	TGTGCCAGCAGTCTCGACAGGGCCAAGGAGAATGAGCAGTTCTTC	CASSLDRAKENEQFF
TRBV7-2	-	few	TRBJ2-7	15	TGTGCCAGCAGCTTAATGGGCGGGGCCTCCTACGAGCAGTACTTC	CASSLMGGASYEQYF
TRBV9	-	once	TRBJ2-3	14	TGTGCCAGCAACCAGGGGTTAAGTACAGATACGCAGTATTTT	CASNQGLSTDTQYF
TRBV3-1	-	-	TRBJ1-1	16	TGTGCCAGCAGCCAACGCCCCGGCCCCCCCAGCACTGAAGCTTTCTTT	CASSQRPGPPSTEAFF
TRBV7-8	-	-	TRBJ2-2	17	TGTGCCAGCAGCTTAGCGTTTAGGCGGGGAAACACCGGGGAGCTGTTTTTT	CASSLAFRRGNTGELFF
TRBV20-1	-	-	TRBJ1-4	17	TGCAGTGCTAGAGATGCGGCAGGGGCGAACTCTGAGGAAAAACTGTTTTTT	CSARDAAGANSEEKLFF
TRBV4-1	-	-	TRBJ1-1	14	TGCGCCAGCAGCCAAGTAAAGCGACCGGGAGATCCTTTCTTT	CASSQVKRPGDPFF
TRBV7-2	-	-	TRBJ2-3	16	TGTGCCAGCAGCTTAGTAGTTAGCCGTAGCACAGATACGCAGTATTTT	CASSLVVSRSTDTQYF
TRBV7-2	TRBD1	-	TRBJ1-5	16	TGTGCCAGCAGCTTAAGTCCCCCAGGGGGGTATCAGCCCCAGCATTTT	CASSLSPPGGYQPQHF
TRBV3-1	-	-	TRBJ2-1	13	TGTGCCAGCAGCCAACTCATAGGGGATGAGCAGTTCTTC	CASSQLIGDEQFF
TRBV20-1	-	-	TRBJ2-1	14	TGCAGTGCTACCTTTAGCGACAGCTACAATGAGCAGTTCTTC	CSATFSDSYNEQFF
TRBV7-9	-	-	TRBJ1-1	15	TGTGCCAGCAGCCCCTCGTCAGGGAGTAACACTGAAGCTTTCTTT	CASSPSSGSNTEAFF
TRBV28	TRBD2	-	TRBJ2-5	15	TGTGCCAGCAGTAGACTAGCGGTGGGCCAAGAGACCCAGTACTTC	CASSRLAVGQETQYF
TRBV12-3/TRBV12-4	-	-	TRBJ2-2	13	TGTGCCAGCAGCTTCGGAGGACCCGGGGAGCTGTTTTTT	CASSFGGPGELFF
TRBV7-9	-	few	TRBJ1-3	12	TGTGCCAGCAGCTTAGCTGGAAACACCATATATTTT	CASSLAGNTIYF
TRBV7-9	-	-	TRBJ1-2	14	TGTGCCAGCTCTGACATCTCTTCTAACTATGGCTACACCTTC	CASSDISSNYGYTF
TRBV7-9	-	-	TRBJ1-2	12	TGTGCCAGCACAGACGGGTTTTATGGCTACACCTTC	CASTDGFYGYTF
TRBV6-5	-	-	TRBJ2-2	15	TGTGCCAGCATTAAGACTTACCTAGACTCCGGGGAGCTGTTTTTT	CASIKTYLDSGELFF
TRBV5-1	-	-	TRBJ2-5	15	TGCGCCAGCAGCTTGGCCGTCGTCACCCAAGAGACCCAGTACTTC	CASSLAVVTQETQYF
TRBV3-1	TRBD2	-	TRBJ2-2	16	TGTGCCAGCAGCCCTAGCGGGGGGGCGAACACCGGGGAGCTGTTTTTT	CASSPSGGANTGELFF